Following are 31 T cell receptor beta chains from one sample sequenced in a study of Tregs in tolerant kidney transplant recipients. TCRdb keeps only in-frame clones here, not all; method: immunoSEQ multiplex PCR. The sample lists about 50,000 clones; over 85% were seen once. The nonmyeloablative bone marrow transplants came from related graft donors, with transient mixed chimerism. The source material was CD8+ T cells from blood (PBMCs), sampled 12 months after the transplant. These TCRs come from a human patient who received a combined kidney and bone marrow transplant. Some of these T cells may belong to the graft donor.

The CDR3: CASSFSGRAYNEQFF. The CDR3, as DNA: TGTGCCAGCAGCTTTAGCGGGAGGGCCTACAATGAGCAGTTCTTC. This chain uses TRBV5-6 with TRBJ2-1; TRBD2 agrees at 11 bases. Germline V gene data show CDR1 as SGHDT and CDR2 as YYEEEE. V was clipped by 2 bases and J by 2 bases; unmatched bases: 0. This CDR3 region has 15 residues.

This chain joins TRBV10-2 and TRBJ2-1, with a weak D call TRBD1 (5 bases). V shed 3 bases and J shed 7 bases, with 16 bases lying between them. The germline V gene encodes CDR1 WSHSY and CDR2 SAAADI. The CDR3 runs 15 residues. CDR3 sequence reads: CASSDRVQVRNEQFF. The CDR3 nucleotides read TGCGCCAGCAGTGACAGGGTACAAGTTCGGAATGAGCAGTTCTTC.

The V call is TRBV5-1, the J call TRBJ2-4; 8 nucleotides agree with TRBD2. CDR1 and CDR2 (germline): SGHRS, YFSETQ. The CDR3 has 15 residues. V shed 2 bases and J 1 base; nucleotides not matched to a gene: 2. CDR3 in amino acids: CASSFQRGAKNIQYF. CDR3 bases: TGCGCCAGCAGCTTTCAGCGGGGGGCCAAAAACATTCAGTACTTC.

Concerning this clone: In the same sample, other DNA sequences code for this CDR3. The V gene is TRBV19, the J gene TRBJ1-2; 7 positions match TRBD1. Per the germline V gene, CDR1 is LNHDA and CDR2 is SQIVND (reference sequence). CDR3 length: 14 amino acids. Losses at the gene ends were 1 base for V and 4 bases for J; bases not matched to a gene: 3. CDR3 nucleotide sequence: TGTGCCAGTAGTATAGGGACAGGAGGCTATGGCTACACCTTC. This gives the protein CASSIGTGGYGYTF.

CDR3 protein: CASSTELASSYNEQFF. The CDR3 nucleotides are TGTGCCAGCAGCACCGAACTAGCGAGCTCCTACAATGAGCAGTTCTTC. The V and J genes are TRBV9 and TRBJ2-1, with 7 positions matching TRBD2. The J segment lost 0 bases and the V segment lost 4 bases, leaving 7 bases of the junction unmatched. Per the germline V gene, CDR1 is SGDLS and CDR2 is YYNGEE. CDR3 length: 16 amino acids.

This clone was counted a single time. The chain employs TRBV7-6 and TRBJ1-4, with D hard to call. The germline V and J ends were trimmed by 5 bases and 8 bases, with 18 bases remaining between them. Looked up from germline, CDR1 is SGHVS and CDR2 is FNYEAQ. CDR3 length: 15 residues. CDR3 region: CASSPGSGRREKLFF. In nucleotides, the CDR3 is TGTGCCAGCAGCCCGGGGTCCGGGCGGAGGGAAAAACTGTTTTTT. The full variable domain, with the rest looked up from reference TRBV7-6 and TRBJ1-4, is GAGVSQSPRYKVTKRGQDVALRCDPISGHVSLYWYRQALGQGPEFLTYFNYEAQQDKSGLPNDRFSAERPEGSISTLTIQRTEQRDSAMYRCASSPGSGRREKLFFGSGTQLSVL.

This sequence joins TRBV15 and TRBJ2-1, with D perhaps TRBD2 (6 bases). V was shortened by 5 bases and J by 7 bases, with 15 bases between the two germline ends. This CDR3 is 14 amino acids long. The V gene's germline CDR1 is LNHNV and CDR2 YYDKDF (reference sequence). CDR3 protein: CATSDRDFNNEQFF. DNA of the CDR3: TGTGCCACCAGCGACCGGGACTTCAATAATGAGCAGTTCTTC.

The chain carries TRBV25-1 and TRBJ1-2; the D gene is possibly TRBD1 (5 bases). CDR3 size: 15 residues. Trimming shortened V by 4 bases and J by 8 bases, and 20 bases separated the two germline ends. Looked up from germline, CDR1 is MGHDK and CDR2 is SYGVNS. CDR3 sequence: CASSARGGIKGGYTF. CDR3 DNA sequence: TGTGCCAGCAGTGCCAGAGGAGGGATCAAGGGGGGCTACACCTTC.

The chain carries TRBV11-2 and TRBJ1-1; the D gene is possibly TRBD1 (5 bases). Trimming left V 5 bases short and J 0 bases short, with 10 bases between. The germline V gene has CDR1 SGHAT and CDR2 FQNNGV. The CDR3 has 14 residues. CDR3 sequence reads: CASSLPGLNTEAFF. Written as DNA, the CDR3 is TGTGCCAGCAGCCTGCCAGGGTTGAACACTGAAGCTTTCTTT.

In this sample, this clone turned up once. V is TRBV4-3 and J is TRBJ1-2, with D uncertain. CDR3 size: 17 residues. Trimming removed 0 bases at V and 7 bases at J, with 21 bases between. From germline, CDR1 is LGHNA and CDR2 YSLEER. The CDR3 loop is CASSQERRQSAQRGYTF. CDR3 nucleotide sequence: TGCGCCAGCAGCCAAGAACGCCGCCAGTCTGCCCAACGTGGCTACACCTTC.

The chain links TRBV30 to TRBJ1-2, with 7 bases identical to TRBD1. The CDR3 contains 13 residues. Germline CDR1 is GTSNPN and CDR2 is SVGIG (reference sequence). V lost 1 base to trimming and J lost 4 bases; unmatched junction nucleotides: 3. This CDR3 reads CAWSGGGGYGYTF. CDR3 nucleotides: TGTGCCTGGAGTGGAGGGGGCGGCTATGGCTACACCTTC.

The chain is built from TRBV7-2 and TRBJ2-7, with a weak D call TRBD2 (6 bases). The CDR3 has 14 residues. Trimming cost V 5 bases and J 2 bases, with 13 bases left between them. The germline V gene has CDR1 SGHTA and CDR2 FQGNSA. CDR3 in amino acids: CASSLGTLPYEQYF. In DNA form, the CDR3 reads TGTGCCAGCAGCCTCGGGACTCTCCCCTACGAGCAGTACTTC.

The chain combines TRBV4-1 with TRBJ1-2; tentative D call: TRBD1 (6 bases). Germline V CDR1 and CDR2: MGHRA, YSYEKL. Trimming took 2 bases from V and 2 from J, leaving 12 bases between them. The CDR3 has 15 amino acids. This CDR3 is CASSQTQTGNYGYTF. The CDR3, as DNA: TGCGCCAGCAGCCAAACCCAAACAGGGAACTATGGCTACACCTTC.

V usage is TRBV10-1 and J usage is TRBJ2-7; TRBD2 matches 8 bases. Germline V gene lookup returns CDR1 WNHNN and CDR2 SYGVQD (reference sequence). CDR3 size: 16 residues. Trimming at V came to 4 bases and at J to 3 bases, leaving 11 bases not matched to a gene. The CDR3 region is CASSGPISGGLYEQYF. The CDR3 DNA reads TGCGCCAGCAGTGGGCCAATAAGCGGGGGCCTCTACGAGCAGTACTTC.

The gene calls are TRBV18 and TRBJ1-2; possibly TRBD1 for D (6 bases). Deletions cut 0 bases from V and 3 bases from J, with 14 bases between. The germline gives CDR1 KGHSH, CDR2 LQKENI. This CDR3 is built from 16 residues. CDR3 in amino acids: CASSPPGGDPYYGYTF. For the CDR3, the DNA is TGTGCCAGCTCACCACCAGGGGGTGATCCCTACTATGGCTACACCTTC. Supplemented by reference TRBV18 and TRBJ1-2, the full variable domain reads NAGVMQNPRHLVRRRGQEARLRCSPMKGHSHVYWYRQLPEEGLKFMVYLQKENIIDESGMPKERFSAEFPKEGPSILRIQQVVRGDSAAYFCASSPPGGDPYYGYTFGSGTRLTVV.

This rearrangement joins TRBV4-1 to TRBJ1-1; D perhaps matches TRBD1 (6 bases). The V gene lost 7 bases and the J gene lost 0 bases, with 15 bases spanning the gap. CDR1 and CDR2 from the germline V gene are MGHRA and YSYEKL. The CDR3 spans 15 residues. The CDR3 DNA reads as TGCGCCAGCAACTACGGGAGGGACATGAACACTGAAGCTTTCTTT. Protein sequence: CASNYGRDMNTEAFF.

The J gene is TRBJ2-3, the V gene TRBV9; the match to TRBD2 covers 7 bases. Germline assignment: CDR1 SGDLS and CDR2 YYNGEE. The V gene end was trimmed by 4 bases and the J gene end by 0 bases; junction bases not matched to a gene: 5. The CDR3 loop spans 15 amino acids. This chain's CDR3 is CASSSQRGSTDTQYF. The DNA of the CDR3 is TGTGCCAGCAGCTCCCAGCGGGGAAGCACAGATACGCAGTATTTT.

This sequence joins TRBV7-6 and TRBJ2-7; the match to TRBD2 covers 7 bases. V shed 5 bases and J 0 bases; nucleotides not matched to a gene: 7. Germline CDR1 and CDR2: SGHVS and FNYEAQ. The CDR3 runs to 15 residues. CDR3: CASSVIGGSSYEQYF. CDR3 nucleotide sequence: TGTGCCAGCAGCGTAATCGGGGGGAGCTCCTACGAGCAGTACTTC.

The chain employs TRBV6-5 and TRBJ1-4; 10 bases align to TRBD1. V shed 4 bases, J shed 7 bases, and the junction held 9 bases outside the gene matches. The CDR3 totals 16 residues. Germline values: CDR1 MNHEY, CDR2 SVGAGI. CDR3 in DNA: TGTGCCAGCAGTTGGATGACAGGGGGCGATGCTGAAAAACTGTTTTTT. This encodes CASSWMTGGDAEKLFF.

J is TRBJ2-7 and V is TRBV7-9; maybe TRBD2 (6 bases). There are 13 residues in the CDR3. V lost 4 bases and J lost 3, with 10 bases in between. Germline CDR1 and CDR2: SEHNR and FQNEAQ (reference sequence). CDR3 nucleotides: TGTGCCAGCAGCTCTGGGACTGTCTACGAGCAGTACTTC. This translates into CASSSGTVYEQYF.

The V gene is TRBV28, the J gene TRBJ1-2, with 12 bases matching TRBD1. Germline lookup yields CDR1 MDHEN and CDR2 SYDVKM. The CDR3 has 14 residues. The V segment lost 5 bases and the J segment 4 bases; nucleotides outside the gene matches: 2. This CDR3 is CASSGDRGLYGYTF. The CDR3 nucleotides read TGTGCCAGCAGTGGGGACAGGGGGCTCTATGGCTACACCTTC.

The chain is built from TRBV30 and TRBJ2-7, with 7 positions matching TRBD1. After removal of 5 bases from V and 0 bases from J, the junction contained 7 bases not matched to a gene. Per the germline V gene, CDR1 is GTSNPN and CDR2 is SVGIG (reference sequence). There are 14 residues in the CDR3. CDR3 amino acids: CAWVGQQSSYEQYF. DNA of the CDR3: TGTGCCTGGGTGGGACAGCAGAGCTCCTACGAGCAGTACTTC.

This rearrangement joins TRBV9 to TRBJ1-2; D possibly corresponds to TRBD1 (5 bases). This CDR3 has 15 residues. Trimming took off 3 bases at V and 6 bases at J, with 18 bases between the two ends. CDR1 and CDR2 from the germline V gene are SGDLS and YYNGEE. CDR3 region: CASSAGGVMDNGYTF. Here the CDR3 DNA reads TGTGCCAGCAGCGCTGGAGGGGTAATGGATAATGGCTACACCTTC.

About this clone itself: One base away lies a much larger clone, so this may be a sequencing read error. This chain joins TRBV13 and TRBJ2-5; D is unresolved. The last part of the DNA fits TRBJ2-7 better; the J call may be wrong. The CDR3 contains 12 residues. In germline, CDR1 is PRHDT, CDR2 FYEKMQ (reference sequence). The chain's CDR3 is CASSLAPYEQYF. As DNA, the CDR3 is TGTGCCAGCAGCTTAGCCCCCTACGAGCAGTACTTC.

This clone was recorded only once. This sequence joins TRBV9 and TRBJ2-1, with D tentatively TRBD2 (6 bases). Looked up from germline, CDR1 is SGDLS and CDR2 is YYNGEE. V shed 5 bases and J shed 5 bases, with 17 bases lying between them. The length of the CDR3 is 15 residues. The CDR3 sequence is CASSGTLSPDNEQFF. The CDR3 nucleotides are TGTGCCAGCAGTGGGACTCTTTCCCCCGACAATGAGCAGTTCTTC.

V and J are TRBV25-1 and TRBJ2-7; 10 nucleotides match TRBD2. The germline V gene encodes CDR1 MGHDK and CDR2 SYGVNS. The CDR3 totals 16 residues. V lost 7 bases and J lost 1; bases outside the gene matches: 10. CDR3 region: CASKLAGAGTSYEQYF. For the CDR3, the DNA is TGTGCCAGCAAGCTAGCGGGAGCTGGAACTTCCTACGAGCAGTACTTC.

The gene calls are TRBV27 and TRBJ1-5; 7 bases fit TRBD1. The CDR3 is made up of 14 amino acids. The V and J ends lost 2 bases and 2 bases, in that order; junction bases with no gene match: 0. Germline V gene sequence: CDR1 MNHEY, CDR2 SMNVEV (reference sequence). In nucleotides, the CDR3 is TGTGCCAGCAGTTTACAGGGGGGCAATCAGCCCCAGCATTTT. It encodes CASSLQGGNQPQHF.

The V and J genes are TRBV2 and TRBJ1-3, with 12 bases that match TRBD1. Germline V gives CDR1 SNHLY, CDR2 FYNNEI. There are 14 residues in the CDR3. Unmatched junction bases numbered 5, after V lost 0 bases and J lost 14 bases. The CDR3 is CASSEAGGQGALYF. CDR3 coding DNA: TGTGCCAGCAGTGAAGCGGGGGGACAGGGGGCCTTATATTTT.

This chain connects TRBV13 to TRBJ2-2, with no clear D. Germline V gives CDR1 PRHDT, CDR2 FYEKMQ (reference sequence). There are 15 residues in the CDR3. Trimming stripped 3 bases from V and 2 bases from J, with 10 bases between. The CDR3: CASSLSNGNTGELFF. CDR3 nucleotide sequence: TGTGCCAGCAGCTTGAGTAACGGTAACACCGGGGAGCTGTTTTTT.

The chain carries TRBV9 and TRBJ2-2; D unclear. V lost 4 bases and J 3 bases, leaving 4 bases between the germline ends. Germline V gene lookup returns CDR1 SGDLS and CDR2 YYNGEE. This CDR3 contains 12 residues. The CDR3 region is CASSTHTGELFF. For the CDR3, the DNA is TGTGCCAGCAGCACTCACACCGGGGAGCTGTTTTTT.

This chain joins TRBV19 and TRBJ2-5; the D gene is possibly TRBD2 (6 bases). With the DNA end fitting TRBJ2-7 better, the J assignment may be wrong. CDR1 and CDR2 (germline): LNHDA, SQIVND (reference sequence). The CDR3 covers 13 residues. Here the CDR3 reads CASSIGGSYEQYF. The CDR3 coding sequence is TGTGCCAGTAGTATTGGAGGGTCCTACGAGCAGTACTTC.